This T cell receptor beta chain was documented in a study of T cell responses to AZD1222 COVID-19 vaccine. The analysis combined second doses at about 4 or about 12 weeks. Study-level findings and limits: Clonal diversity was possibly underestimated, and white British individuals and females predominated among donors. With dominance at 160-218 and 743-854, vaccine-associated CD4 TCRs spanned spike. The number of AZD1222 recipients seropositive at baseline was only five or six.

Comment on this clone: Its antigen is unknown.

CDR1 and CDR2 (germline): SGHTA, FQGTGA. The CDR3 spans 14 residues. V was shortened by 2 bases and J by 0 bases, with 5 bases between the two germline ends. The assay was immunoSEQ multiplex PCR, and TCRdb's table has in-frame clones only and misses some. The sample holds over 150,000 clones; roughly 90% are singletons and the top ten take roughly 4%. The source material was peripheral blood, sampled 28 days after the second AZD1222 dose. The V and J genes are TRBV7-3 and TRBJ1-3; no firm D call. The clonotype comes from an adult who received the AZD1222 COVID-19 vaccine. The CDR3 spells CASSLGVSGNTIYF. In DNA, the CDR3 is TGTGCCAGCAGCTTAGGGGTCTCTGGAAACACCATATATTTT.